The 23 T cell receptor beta chains below come from one sample, sequenced in a study of blood T cell repertoires in COVID-19. Some clones are missing from TCRdb's copy, which holds only in-frame ones; the method was immunoSEQ multiplex PCR. The sample holds about 200,000 clones, roughly 75% seen once. The sample taken for sequencing was peripheral blood. These receptors were taken from a woman in her seventies with acute or convalescent COVID-19.

This clone was found once. The chain employs TRBV5-6 and TRBJ1-4, with D unresolved. This CDR3 has 14 residues. CDR1 and CDR2 (germline): SGHDT, YYEEEE. V was shortened by 0 bases and J by 5 bases, with 8 bases between the two germline ends. CDR3 sequence reads: CASSLVQWNEKLFF. CDR3 nucleotides: TGTGCCAGCAGCTTGGTCCAGTGGAATGAAAAACTGTTTTTT.

The rearrangement links TRBV2 to TRBJ1-6; D possibly corresponds to TRBD1 (6 bases). Trimming took 7 bases from V and 8 from J, leaving 15 bases between them. CDR3 length equals 14 residues. In germline, CDR1 is SNHLY, CDR2 FYNNEI. CDR3 bases: TGTGCCAGCAATCCTACAGGGATGGATTCACCCCTCCACTTT. This translates into CASNPTGMDSPLHF.

The chain uses TRBV3-1 (or the pseudogene TRBV3-2) and TRBJ1-2; 8 bases map to TRBD1. V was clipped by 2 bases and J by 11 bases; unmatched bases: 4. The CDR3 length is 12 residues. From germline, CDR1 is LGHDT and CDR2 YNNKEL (reference sequence). The CDR3, as DNA: TGTGCCAGCAGCCAACCGACAGGGGAATACACCTTC. Translating it yields CASSQPTGEYTF.

A few counts support this clone. V is TRBV2 and J is TRBJ2-7; perhaps TRBD2 as D (5 bases). This CDR3 is built from 11 residues. Germline V gives CDR1 SNHLY, CDR2 FYNNEI. Between the trimmed V and J ends, which lost 5 bases and 4 bases, there was a span of 6 bases. CDR3 DNA: TGTGCCAGCAGTCCGGGATACGAGCAGTACTTC. Residues: CASSPGYEQYF.

V is TRBV6-1 and J is TRBJ2-4, with D unclear. CDR1 and CDR2 (germline): MNHNS, SASEGT. CDR3 length: 14 amino acids. The V end lost 3 bases, the J end lost 0 bases, and 6 bases lay between the germline ends. CDR3 sequence (DNA): TGTGCCAGCAGTGACGGTTTAGCCAAAAACATTCAGTACTTC. Translating gives CASSDGLAKNIQYF.

This clone was recorded at least ten times. The J gene is TRBJ2-3, the V gene TRBV7-9; tentative D call: TRBD2 (6 bases). V lost 0 bases and J 7 bases, leaving 11 bases between the germline ends. CDR1 is SEHNR, CDR2 FQNEAQ, per germline (reference sequence). The CDR3 covers 14 residues. CDR3 DNA sequence: TGTGCCAGCAGCTTAGCGGGAGGTGGAAATACGCAGTATTTT. Translating it yields CASSLAGGGNTQYF.

This chain connects TRBV4-2 to TRBJ2-5; the match to TRBD2 covers 10 bases. The CDR3 length is 19 residues. The junction had 15 bases not matched to a gene; V was cut back by 0 bases and J by 5 bases. From germline, CDR1 is LGHNA and CDR2 YNFKEQ. CDR3 bases: TGTGCCAGCAGCCAAGAAGGCGGGTCTAGCGGGAGTGTAGGGGAGACCCAGTACTTC. Amino acid sequence: CASSQEGGSSGSVGETQYF.

The chain is built from TRBV9 and TRBJ2-7, with 8 bases matching TRBD1. Germline-derived CDR1 and CDR2 are SGDLS and YYNGEE. J gave up 4 bases and V 2 bases, and 8 bases lay outside the gene matches. This CDR3 comprises 15 residues. CDR3 in amino acids: CASSVAGTGFYEQYF. The CDR3 DNA reads as TGTGCCAGCAGCGTCGCCGGGACAGGTTTTTACGAGCAGTACTTC.

This clone was seen a single time. The chain joins TRBV18 to TRBJ2-3; 10 positions agree with TRBD2. The V gene's germline CDR1 is KGHSH and CDR2 LQKENI. Losses at the gene ends were 3 bases for V and 3 bases for J; bases not matched to a gene: 6. There are 16 residues in the CDR3. For the CDR3, the DNA is TGTGCCAGCTCACCGGGACTAGCGACGAGGACAGATACGCAGTATTTT. Protein sequence: CASSPGLATRTDTQYF. The full variable domain, with the rest looked up from reference TRBV18 and TRBJ2-3, is NAGVMQNPRHLVRRRGQEARLRCSPMKGHSHVYWYRQLPEEGLKFMVYLQKENIIDESGMPKERFSAEFPKEGPSILRIQQVVRGDSAAYFCASSPGLATRTDTQYFGPGTRLTVL.

The CDR3 here is CATSTGLTDTQYF. The CDR3 DNA follows: TGTGCCACCAGTACCGGACTCACAGATACGCAGTATTTT. This chain uses TRBV24-1 with TRBJ2-3; D might be TRBD2 (5 bases). The CDR3 consists of 13 residues. V lost 6 bases and J lost 2, with 8 bases in between. Germline values: CDR1 KGHDR, CDR2 SFDVKD.

CDR3 residues: CASSPSGRAGSSYEQYF. The CDR3, as DNA: TGTGCCAGCAGTCCTAGCGGGAGGGCCGGTAGCTCCTACGAGCAGTACTTC. The chain carries TRBV25-1 and TRBJ2-7, with 12 bases fitting TRBD2. The junction had 8 bases not matched to a gene; V was cut back by 5 bases and J by 0 bases. The length of the CDR3 is 17 residues. Germline V gene sequence: CDR1 MGHDK, CDR2 SYGVNS.

This clone was observed a few times. The chain has TRBV3-1 (or the pseudogene TRBV3-2) and TRBJ2-7; D perhaps matches TRBD1 (5 bases). This CDR3 has 14 amino acids. With 4 bases removed from V and 1 base from J, the gap between germline ends came to 11 bases. Germline CDR1 and CDR2: LGHDT and YNNKEL (reference sequence). The CDR3 nucleotides read TGTGCCAGCAGCCTAAGGGGCCATTCCTACGAGCAGTACTTC. This gives the protein CASSLRGHSYEQYF.

This clone was observed a few times. The J gene is TRBJ1-1, the V gene TRBV21-1; the D call of TRBD1 is as the table states it, not checked on the DNA. TRBV21-1 is annotated as a pseudogene. The CDR3 spans 15 residues. CDR3 DNA sequence: TGTGCCAGCACAACTCGGACAGGGGAGAACACTGAAGCTTTCTTT. Translation gives CASTTRTGENTEAFF.

V is TRBV6-6 and J is TRBJ2-1; tentative D call: TRBD2 (5 bases). Germline V gene lookup returns CDR1 MNHNY and CDR2 SVGAGI (reference sequence). The CDR3 totals 15 residues. V shed 5 bases and J shed 6 bases, with 17 bases lying between them. CDR3 nucleotide sequence: TGTGCCAGCAGTCCCCTCAGAGGGAGTGGCAATGAGCAGTTCTTC. It codes for CASSPLRGSGNEQFF.

The V and J genes are TRBV11-2 and TRBJ2-1; TRBD2 is a possible D gene (5 bases). Deletions cut 0 bases from V and 8 bases from J, with 5 bases between. The CDR3 length is 12 residues. In germline, CDR1 is SGHAT, CDR2 FQNNGV. The CDR3 spells CASSLEADEQFF. The CDR3 DNA reads TGTGCCAGCAGCTTAGAAGCGGATGAGCAGTTCTTC.

The J gene is TRBJ2-2, the V gene TRBV18, with 8 nucleotides matching TRBD1. V shed 0 bases, J shed 3 bases, and the junction held 3 bases outside the gene matches. The CDR3 has 16 residues. From germline, CDR1 is KGHSH and CDR2 LQKENI. The chain's CDR3 is CASSPPGQGDTGELFF. DNA of the CDR3: TGTGCCAGCTCACCACCAGGACAGGGAGACACCGGGGAGCTGTTTTTT.

The rearrangement links TRBV5-1 to TRBJ2-3, with TRBD2 identical over 9 bases. V shed 2 bases, J shed 2 bases, and the junction held 6 bases outside the gene matches. The CDR3 is 16 residues long. Germline-derived CDR1 and CDR2 are SGHRS and YFSETQ. The CDR3 bases are TGCGCCAGCAGCTTAGGGACTAGCAGGGACACAGATACGCAGTATTTT. This sequence encodes CASSLGTSRDTDTQYF.

This chain links TRBV2 with TRBJ1-2; D remains ambiguous. The V end lost 7 bases, the J end lost 3 bases, and 18 bases lay between the germline ends. This CDR3 has 15 amino acids. The germline CDR1 and CDR2 sequences are SNHLY and FYNNEI. The CDR3 loop reads CASTQGLLTDYGYTF. The CDR3 DNA reads as TGTGCCAGCACTCAAGGACTGTTAACAGACTATGGCTACACCTTC.

J is TRBJ2-1 and V is TRBV12-5, with 10 nucleotides matching TRBD1. Losses at the gene ends were 4 bases for V and 3 bases for J; bases not matched to a gene: 3. The germline CDR1 and CDR2 sequences are LGHNT and FRNRAP. The CDR3 spans 15 residues. CDR3 coding DNA: TGTGCTAGTGGTTCCGACAGGGGGCGCTACAATGAGCAGTTCTTC. Its protein product is CASGSDRGRYNEQFF.

The rearrangement links TRBV28 to TRBJ2-5, with 8 bases lining up with TRBD2. The J segment lost 4 bases and the V segment lost 8 bases, leaving 3 bases of the junction unmatched. This CDR3 spans 12 amino acids. From germline, CDR1 is MDHEN and CDR2 SYDVKM. Here the CDR3 DNA reads TGTGCCAGCCAAGGGACTAGAGAGACCCAGTACTTC. Protein sequence: CASQGTRETQYF.

The chain combines TRBV5-1 with TRBJ2-7; D unclear. Germline CDR1 SGHRS, CDR2 YFSETQ. This CDR3 is 13 amino acids long. Trimming removed 0 bases at V and 3 bases at J, with 7 bases between. CDR3 loop: CASSLGQVYEQYF. Here the CDR3 DNA reads TGCGCCAGCAGCTTGGGGCAGGTCTACGAGCAGTACTTC.

The chain combines TRBV7-2 with TRBJ2-7; D is perhaps TRBD2 (7 bases). Between the trimmed V and J ends, which lost 5 bases and 5 bases, there was a span of 25 bases. This CDR3 has 17 residues. Germline values: CDR1 SGHTA, CDR2 FQGNSA. The CDR3 nucleotides are TGTGCCAGCAGCCCAACTAGCGCCCTCACAGGGAACCACGAGCAGTACTTC. This encodes CASSPTSALTGNHEQYF.

The chain carries TRBV3-1 (or the pseudogene TRBV3-2) and TRBJ2-6; D is uncertain. Trimming stripped 4 bases from V and 4 bases from J, with 14 bases between. Germline CDR1 LGHDT, CDR2 YNNKEL (reference sequence). This CDR3 contains 16 residues. The CDR3 is CASSRVSGAGANVLTF. In DNA, the CDR3 is TGTGCCAGCAGCCGAGTTTCTGGAGCAGGGGCCAACGTCCTGACTTTC.